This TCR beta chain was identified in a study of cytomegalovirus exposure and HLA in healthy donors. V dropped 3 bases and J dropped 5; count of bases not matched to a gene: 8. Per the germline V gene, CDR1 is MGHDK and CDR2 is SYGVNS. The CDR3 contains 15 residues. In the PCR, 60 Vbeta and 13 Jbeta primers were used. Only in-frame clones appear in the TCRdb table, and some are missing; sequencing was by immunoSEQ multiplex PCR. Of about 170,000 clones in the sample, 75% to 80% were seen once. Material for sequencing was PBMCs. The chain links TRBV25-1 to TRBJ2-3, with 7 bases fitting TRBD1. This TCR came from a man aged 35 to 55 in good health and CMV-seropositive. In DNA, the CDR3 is TGTGCCAGCAGTGAGAGCAGGGGGTCCGGAGATACGCAGTATTTT. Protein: CASSESRGSGDTQYF.